This T cell receptor beta chain was obtained from a study of CD8 T cells in Susac syndrome (dated by TCRdb to 2018 to 2020). Regarding the study in general: Repertoire sequencing was used to test whether CD8+ T cell activation and differentiation in Susac syndrome was antigen driven.

Broad study findings and their caveats: The number of individuals in the TCR sequencing and HLA analysis was acknowledged as relatively small.

Peripheral blood CD8+ and CD4+ T cells from healthy donors, Susac syndrome patients and multiple sclerosis patients were profiled by high-throughput TCR beta sequencing. Healthy donors were included as age- and sex-matched controls. Bulk CD8+ and CD4+ T cells were purified by magnetic negative isolation, whereas CD8+ TEMRA cells were enriched by FACS. Blood was drawn into EDTA tubes, processed within 24 hours, and PBMCs were isolated by density gradient centrifugation. PBMCs intended for TCR sequencing were cryopreserved in liquid nitrogen and thawed later in a water bath at 37 degrees C. The sorted or isolated CD4+, CD8+ and CD8+ TEMRA cells reached a purity of at least 90%. To note about this clonotype: What this receptor recognizes is not known. No per-base quality is available; no much larger clone lies one base away.

RNA was extracted using the RNeasy kit, and roughly 0.5 to 1 microgram was reverse transcribed with random hexamers. TCR beta CDR3 regions were amplified with the immunoSEQ multiplex PCR assay covering 54 Vbeta and 13 Jbeta segments. PCR amplification bias was corrected by using a synthetic template baseline for primer optimization and computational correction. The original pipeline was this. Reads were annotated to V, D and J genes according to IMGT and were analyzed with immunoSEQ Analyzer, with only productive sequences retained. Clonality was calculated as one minus the Shannon entropy normalized by log2 of the number of productive unique sequences. For each patient and control, public and private clones were evaluated within the 100 most prevalent clones. Clones were defined as Susac-specific if absent from the healthy and MS cohorts, from roughly 1,100 published viral clones and from other ImmuneACCESS disease sequences. The public reads were reanalyzed by TCRdb: fastp trimming at Q25, MiXCR alignment, in-frame beta chains only. Every distinct CDR3 protein forms one entry, paired with its most common genes and DNA. The V and J calls and clone size come from TCRdb's table, not from the authors' own analysis. This sample holds approximately 120,000 distinct CDR3 sequences; about 96% were observed only once. 0.096% of the sample comes from the top ten.

The germline V gene specifies KGHSH as CDR1 and LQKENI as CDR2. The CDR3 runs 15 residues from the cysteine to the phenylalanine. The read is trimmed to its CDR3 DNA, 45 bases read in frame from base 1. V sheds 4 bases and J sheds 0 bases, leaving 13 bases between their ends. Sequencing used CD4+ T cells from PBMCs. The sequence links TRBV18 to TRBJ2-7; a tentative D call is TRBD2 (5 bases match). This clonotype was obtained from a human donor in good health. CDR3 protein: CASSHGNSFSYEQYF. At the DNA level, the sequence is TGTGCCAGCTCACACGGGAACAGTTTCTCCTACGAGCAGTACTTC.